The following is a T cell receptor (beta chain) sequence with its context. Trimming removed 3 bases from V and 2 bases from J; junction bases left unmatched: 11. The CDR3 covers 18 residues. Germline V gives CDR1 SEHNR, CDR2 FQNEAQ (reference sequence). The source of the sample is a study of shared clonotypes between healthy human individuals. The repertoire was sequenced with immunoSEQ multiplex PCR; TCRdb's copy has only in-frame clones and lacks some. The table includes about 2.4 million clones, around nine tenths detected once. The chain is built from TRBV7-9 and TRBJ1-4, with 8 nucleotides matching TRBD1. The receptor's source is a man between 18 and 35 years old in good health. Material for sequencing was naive CD4+ T cells sorted from blood. Subset described: CD45RA+ positively selected. The CDR3 is CASSLRDRLTKTNEKLFF. The DNA of the CDR3 is TGTGCCAGCAGCTTGAGGGACAGGCTTACCAAGACTAATGAAAAACTGTTTTTT. The full variable domain, in which reference TRBV7-9 and TRBJ1-4 provide the parts outside the CDR3, is DTGVSQNPRHKITKRGQNVTFRCDPISEHNRLYWYRQTLGQGPEFLTYFQNEAQLEKSRLLSDRFSAERPKGSFSTLEIQRTEQGDSAMYLCASSLRDRLTKTNEKLFFGSGTQLSVL.